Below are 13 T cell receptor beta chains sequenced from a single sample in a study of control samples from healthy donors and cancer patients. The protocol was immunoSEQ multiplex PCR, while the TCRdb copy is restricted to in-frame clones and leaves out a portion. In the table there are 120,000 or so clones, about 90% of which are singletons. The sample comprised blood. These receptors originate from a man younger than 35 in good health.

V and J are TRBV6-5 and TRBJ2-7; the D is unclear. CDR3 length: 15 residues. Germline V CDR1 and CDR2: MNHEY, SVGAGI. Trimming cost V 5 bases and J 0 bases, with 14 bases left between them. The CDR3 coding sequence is TGTGCCAGCAGTACGACTCCTGTAAGCTCCTACGAGCAGTACTTC. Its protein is CASSTTPVSSYEQYF.

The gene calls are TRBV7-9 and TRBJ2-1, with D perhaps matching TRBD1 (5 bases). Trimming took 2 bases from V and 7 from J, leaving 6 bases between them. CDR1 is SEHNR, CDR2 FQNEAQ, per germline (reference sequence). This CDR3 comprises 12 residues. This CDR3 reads CASSLSGNEQFF. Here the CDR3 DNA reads TGTGCCAGCAGCTTATCAGGGAATGAGCAGTTCTTC. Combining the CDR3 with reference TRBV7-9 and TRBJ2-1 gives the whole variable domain DTGVSQNPRHKITKRGQNVTFRCDPISEHNRLYWYRQTLGQGPEFLTYFQNEAQLEKSRLLSDRFSAERPKGSFSTLEIQRTEQGDSAMYLCASSLSGNEQFFGPGTRLTVL.

The CDR3 protein is CASSLSSGYEAFF. CDR3 nucleotides: TGTGCCAGCAGTTTATCGTCAGGGTATGAAGCTTTCTTT. The J gene is TRBJ1-1, the V gene TRBV27; a possible D gene is TRBD1 (5 bases). V was cut by 0 bases and J by 7 bases, with 9 bases left in between. The CDR3 consists of 13 residues. In germline, CDR1 is MNHEY, CDR2 SMNVEV (reference sequence).

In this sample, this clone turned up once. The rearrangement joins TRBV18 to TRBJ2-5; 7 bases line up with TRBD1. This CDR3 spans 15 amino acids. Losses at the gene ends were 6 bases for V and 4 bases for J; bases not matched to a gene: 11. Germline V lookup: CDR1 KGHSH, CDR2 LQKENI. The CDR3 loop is CASSRIRDRGETQYF. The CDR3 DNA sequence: TGTGCCAGCTCGCGAATCCGGGACAGAGGAGAGACCCAGTACTTC.

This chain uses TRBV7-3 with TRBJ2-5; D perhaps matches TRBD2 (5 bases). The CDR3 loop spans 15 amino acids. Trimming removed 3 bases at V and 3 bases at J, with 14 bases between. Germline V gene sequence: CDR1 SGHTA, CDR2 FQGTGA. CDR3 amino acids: CASSLAREQKETQYF. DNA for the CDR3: TGTGCCAGCAGCTTGGCACGGGAACAGAAAGAGACCCAGTACTTC.

CDR3 bases: TGTGCCAGTAGTCGGCCGGGACTAGCAGATACGCAGTATTTT. Amino acid sequence: CASSRPGLADTQYF. This chain joins TRBV19 and TRBJ2-3; 8 positions match TRBD2. In germline, CDR1 is LNHDA, CDR2 SQIVND (reference sequence). The CDR3 consists of 14 residues. V trimming: 5 bases; J trimming: 4 bases; junction bases outside the gene matches: 5.

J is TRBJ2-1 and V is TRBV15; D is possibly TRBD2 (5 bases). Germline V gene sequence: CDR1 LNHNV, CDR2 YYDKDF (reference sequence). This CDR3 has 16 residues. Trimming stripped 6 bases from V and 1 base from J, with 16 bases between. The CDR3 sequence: CATRERGLQSYNEQFF. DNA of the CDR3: TGTGCCACCAGGGAACGTGGACTGCAGTCCTACAATGAGCAGTTCTTC.

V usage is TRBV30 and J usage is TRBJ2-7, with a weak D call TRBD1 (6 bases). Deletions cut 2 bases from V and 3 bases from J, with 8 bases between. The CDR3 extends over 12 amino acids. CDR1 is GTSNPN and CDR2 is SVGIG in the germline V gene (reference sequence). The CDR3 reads CAWSRGGYEQYF. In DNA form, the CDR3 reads TGTGCCTGGAGTAGAGGGGGCTACGAGCAGTACTTC.

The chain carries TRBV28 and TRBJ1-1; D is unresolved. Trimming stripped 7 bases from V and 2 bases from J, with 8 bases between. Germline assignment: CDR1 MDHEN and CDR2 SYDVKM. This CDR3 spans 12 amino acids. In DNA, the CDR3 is TGTGCCAGCACAATCAGTAACACTGAAGCTTTCTTT. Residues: CASTISNTEAFF.

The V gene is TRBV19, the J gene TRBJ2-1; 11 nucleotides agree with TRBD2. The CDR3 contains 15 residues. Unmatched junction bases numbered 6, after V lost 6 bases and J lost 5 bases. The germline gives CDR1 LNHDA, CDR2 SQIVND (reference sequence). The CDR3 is CASSLGLAGHNEQFF. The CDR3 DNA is TGTGCCAGTAGCCTCGGACTAGCGGGTCACAATGAGCAGTTCTTC.

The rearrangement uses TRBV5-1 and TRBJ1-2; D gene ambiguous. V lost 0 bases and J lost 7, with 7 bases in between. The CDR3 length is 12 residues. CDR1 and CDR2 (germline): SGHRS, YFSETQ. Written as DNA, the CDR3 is TGCGCCAGCAGCTTGGACAGTGGTGGCTACACCTTC. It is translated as CASSLDSGGYTF.

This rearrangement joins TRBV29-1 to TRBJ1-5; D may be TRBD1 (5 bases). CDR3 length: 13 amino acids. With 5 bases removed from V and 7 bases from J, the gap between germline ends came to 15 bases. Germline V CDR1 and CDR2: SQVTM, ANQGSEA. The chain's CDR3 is CSVRDPEGQPQHF. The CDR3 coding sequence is TGCAGCGTTCGGGACCCCGAGGGGCAGCCCCAGCATTTT.

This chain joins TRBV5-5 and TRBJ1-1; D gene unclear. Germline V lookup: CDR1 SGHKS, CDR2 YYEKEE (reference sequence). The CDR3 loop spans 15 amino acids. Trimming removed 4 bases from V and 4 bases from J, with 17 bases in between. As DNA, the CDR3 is TGTGCCAGCAGCCTTACGACACCCCGAATCACTGAAGCTTTCTTT. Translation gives CASSLTTPRITEAFF.